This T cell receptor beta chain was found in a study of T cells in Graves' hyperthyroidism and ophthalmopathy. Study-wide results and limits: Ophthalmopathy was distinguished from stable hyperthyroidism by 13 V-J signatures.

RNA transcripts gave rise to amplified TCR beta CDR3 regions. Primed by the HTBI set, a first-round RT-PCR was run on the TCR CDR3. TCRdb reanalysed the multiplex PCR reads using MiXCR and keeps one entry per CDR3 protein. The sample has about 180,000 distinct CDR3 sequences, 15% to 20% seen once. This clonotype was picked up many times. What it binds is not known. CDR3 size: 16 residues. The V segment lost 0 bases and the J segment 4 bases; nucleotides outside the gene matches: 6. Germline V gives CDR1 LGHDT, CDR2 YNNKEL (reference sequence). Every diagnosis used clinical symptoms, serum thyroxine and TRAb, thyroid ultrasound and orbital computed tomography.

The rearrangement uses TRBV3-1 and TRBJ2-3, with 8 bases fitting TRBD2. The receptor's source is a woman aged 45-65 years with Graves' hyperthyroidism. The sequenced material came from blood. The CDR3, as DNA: TGTGCCAGCAGCCAAGAGACTAGCGCTTACGCAGATACGCAGTATTTT. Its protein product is CASSQETSAYADTQYF.